The 27 T cell receptor beta chains in this list originate from one sample, sequenced in a study of blood T cells in healthy people across ages. The use of a sample-barcoded 5' primer and a J-beta primer mix characterized a second PCR of roughly 6 to 11 cycles. MiXCR was run by TCRdb on the 5' RACE reads, yielding one entry per CDR3 protein. The sample shows hundreds of thousands of distinct CDR3 sequences, approximately 26% of them seen only once. A further study also used this sample, focusing on T cells of mothers and their children.

The sample was blood. The receptors were gathered from a boy under 10 years old in good health.

This clonotype was seen more than once but under ten times. V gene TRBV14 combines with J gene TRBJ2-7; TRBD1 might be the D (5 bases). CDR1 and CDR2 (germline): SGHDN, FVKESK. V lost 5 bases and J lost 6, with 11 bases in between. The CDR3 runs to 12 residues. CDR3 sequence reads: CASSWIQGEQYF. CDR3 DNA sequence: TGTGCCAGCAGCTGGATCCAGGGCGAGCAGTACTTC.

At least ten counts were recorded for this clonotype. This chain links TRBV4-1 with TRBJ1-3; 9 bases match TRBD1. The CDR3 totals 18 residues. The germline CDR1 and CDR2 sequences are MGHRA and YSYEKL. The J segment lost 0 bases and the V segment lost 1 base, leaving 7 bases of the junction unmatched. CDR3 sequence: CASSQVHGQGHSGNTIYF. The DNA of the CDR3 is TGCGCCAGCAGCCAAGTACACGGACAGGGGCACTCTGGAAACACCATATATTTT.

The CDR3 DNA sequence: TGCGCCAGCAGCTGGAGACGACGGGACAGGTCCACCTACGAGCAGTACTTC. It is translated as CASSWRRRDRSTYEQYF. V and J are TRBV5-1 and TRBJ2-5, with 8 bases fitting TRBD1. The DNA end is more similar to TRBJ2-7, so the J call may be wrong. The germline gives CDR1 SGHRS, CDR2 YFSETQ. This CDR3 spans 17 amino acids.

The genes are TRBV29-1 and TRBJ1-1, with D tentatively TRBD1 (5 bases). Germline loops: CDR1 SQVTM, CDR2 ANQGSEA. Trimming removed 0 bases at V and 6 bases at J, with 11 bases between. CDR3 length: 13 amino acids. The CDR3 loop is CSVEEDRGAEAFF. CDR3 sequence (DNA): TGCAGCGTTGAAGAAGACCGGGGGGCTGAAGCTTTCTTT.

This clonotype was picked up a small number of times. This chain joins TRBV3-1 and TRBJ1-1; D not certain. CDR3 length: 13 residues. Germline CDR1 reads LGHDT; CDR2 reads YNNKEL (reference sequence). V dropped 4 bases and J dropped 5 bases, with 11 bases sitting between them. This CDR3 reads CASSPGVRTEAFF. CDR3 DNA sequence: TGTGCCAGCAGCCCCGGGGTTAGGACTGAAGCTTTCTTT.

In its sample, this clonotype was seen a few times. This chain uses TRBV10-1 with TRBJ1-2; D remains ambiguous. Germline lookup yields CDR1 WNHNN and CDR2 SYGVQD (reference sequence). The CDR3 consists of 13 residues. V lost 4 bases and J 3 bases, leaving 9 bases between the germline ends. The CDR3 is CASSADLYYGYTF. The CDR3, as DNA: TGCGCCAGCAGTGCCGACCTGTACTATGGCTACACCTTC.

This clonotype occurred a few times. The chain uses TRBV29-1 and TRBJ2-4; D possibly corresponds to TRBD2 (5 bases). The CDR3 is made up of 12 amino acids. The ends were cut back, 1 base at V and 6 bases at J, with 7 bases in the middle. Per the germline V gene, CDR1 is SQVTM and CDR2 is ANQGSEA. The CDR3 DNA reads TGCAGCGTTGAAGCCCGGGGAAACATTCAGTACTTC. Amino acid sequence: CSVEARGNIQYF.

This clonotype was observed a few times. This chain joins TRBV7-9 and TRBJ1-2; D not resolved. Germline CDR1 is SEHNR and CDR2 is FQNEAQ (reference sequence). The V end was cut by 5 bases, the J end by 4 bases, with 14 bases between. This CDR3 has 14 amino acids. The CDR3 DNA is TGTGCCAGCAGCCTCAGCCGGGTAGGCTATGGCTACACCTTC. It codes for CASSLSRVGYGYTF.

This clonotype was observed a handful of times. The genes are TRBV12-3 or TRBV12-4 and TRBJ2-5, with D possibly being TRBD1 (5 bases). The CDR3 is made up of 15 amino acids. V was cut by 5 bases and J by 4 bases, with 17 bases left in between. In DNA form, the CDR3 reads TGTGCCAGCAGTGTTGGACAACGGTCTCCAGAGACCCAGTACTTC. Translation gives CASSVGQRSPETQYF.

This clonotype was seen only a few times. The genes are TRBV6-5 and TRBJ2-7, with TRBD1 identical over 7 bases. With 2 bases clipped from V and 5 bases from J, the junction kept 9 bases outside the gene matches. CDR3 length: 15 amino acids. Germline assignment: CDR1 MNHEY and CDR2 SVGAGI. The CDR3 DNA reads as TGTGCCAGCAGTTACCTGACAGGGCCGGGCCACGAGCAGTACTTC. As protein: CASSYLTGPGHEQYF.

This clonotype turned up a few times. The CDR3 sequence: CASSLYRGPNYGYTF. The CDR3 DNA reads TGTGCCAGCTCTCTATACAGGGGACCTAACTATGGCTACACCTTC. The V gene is TRBV18, the J gene TRBJ1-2; 7 nucleotides match TRBD1. The CDR3 has 15 amino acids. The germline V gene encodes CDR1 KGHSH and CDR2 LQKENI. The V gene end was trimmed by 6 bases and the J gene end by 0 bases; junction bases not matched to a gene: 7.

This clonotype was found a few times. The J gene is TRBJ2-1, the V gene TRBV7-2; TRBD2 matches 7 bases. The V and J ends lost 2 bases and 4 bases, in that order; junction bases with no gene match: 5. The CDR3 runs 15 residues. Germline values: CDR1 SGHTA, CDR2 FQGNSA. The CDR3, as DNA: TGTGCCAGCAGCTTAACCGGGAGGTGGTACAATGAGCAGTTCTTC. Encoded protein: CASSLTGRWYNEQFF.

V usage is TRBV20-1 and J usage is TRBJ2-1; D is perhaps TRBD2 (6 bases). This CDR3 region has 15 residues. Trimming took 3 bases from V and 0 from J, leaving 12 bases between them. The germline V gene encodes CDR1 DFQATT and CDR2 SNEGSKA (reference sequence). CDR3 protein: CSARGRGCSYNEQFF. CDR3 coding DNA: TGCAGTGCTAGGGGACGGGGGTGCTCCTACAATGAGCAGTTCTTC.

The J gene is TRBJ2-5, the V gene TRBV9; 9 bases match TRBD1. The closer fit of TRBJ2-1 to the DNA end suggests the J call may be wrong. This CDR3 spans 16 amino acids. In germline, CDR1 is SGDLS, CDR2 YYNGEE. The CDR3 loop is CASSLRAQGAGNEQFF. CDR3 sequence (DNA): TGTGCCAGCAGCCTGAGGGCACAGGGGGCGGGGAATGAGCAGTTCTTC.

This clonotype was found a few times. The chain uses TRBV7-6 and TRBJ2-3, with D uncertain. The V end was cut by 5 bases, the J end by 4 bases, with 10 bases between. There are 13 residues in the CDR3. CDR1 is SGHVS and CDR2 is FNYEAQ in the germline V gene. In DNA form, the CDR3 reads TGTGCCAGCAGCCGAGAAAGGGCAGATACGCAGTATTTT. Encoded protein: CASSRERADTQYF.

This chain joins TRBV20-1 and TRBJ1-2; D not resolved. From germline, CDR1 is DFQATT and CDR2 SNEGSKA (reference sequence). The CDR3 consists of 12 residues. Trimming shortened V by 3 bases and J by 4 bases, and 9 bases separated the two germline ends. The CDR3 DNA reads as TGCAGTGCTAGCCTAACCCTCTATGGCTACACCTTC. This translates into CSASLTLYGYTF.

The chain recombines TRBV6-2 or TRBV6-3 with TRBJ1-1; no reliable D call. V was shortened by 2 bases and J by 10 bases, with 11 bases between the two germline ends. The CDR3 spans 12 residues. The germline CDR1 and CDR2 sequences are MNHEY and SVGEGT. This chain's CDR3 is CASSYPERRAFF. The CDR3 bases are TGTGCCAGCAGTTACCCGGAGAGGAGAGCTTTCTTT.

The chain has TRBV7-9 and TRBJ2-5, with D perhaps TRBD2 (7 bases). The CDR3 has 11 residues. V was pared by 11 bases and J by 5 bases, with 12 bases between. The germline V gene has CDR1 SEHNR and CDR2 FQNEAQ (reference sequence). The CDR3 DNA sequence: TGTGCCGTGGGGGGGGCGGAGACCCAGTACTTC. Protein product: CAVGGAETQYF. The entire variable domain, with the rest obtained from reference TRBV7-9 and TRBJ2-5, is as follows: DTGVSQNPRHKITKRGQNVTFRCDPISEHNRLYWYRQTLGQGPEFLTYFQNEAQLEKSRLLSDRFSAERPKGSFSTLEIQRTEQGDSAMYLCAVGGAETQYFGPGTRLLVL.

The V gene is TRBV5-6, the J gene TRBJ2-5; D may be TRBD2 (6 bases). Germline values: CDR1 SGHDT, CDR2 YYEEEE. The CDR3 has 14 residues. Trimming took 2 bases from V and 5 from J, leaving 13 bases between them. CDR3 amino acids: CASSFGGSGETQYF. The CDR3 DNA is TGTGCCAGCAGCTTTGGGGGGAGTGGCGAGACCCAGTACTTC.

The chain links TRBV2 to TRBJ1-1; unclear D gene. CDR1 and CDR2 (germline): SNHLY, FYNNEI. This CDR3 has 13 amino acids. The V and J ends lost 3 bases and 0 bases respectively, with 5 bases between them. For the CDR3, the DNA is TGTGCCAGCAGTGACCTGATGAACACTGAAGCTTTCTTT. It yields the protein CASSDLMNTEAFF.

This clonotype was seen repeatedly, ten times or more. The chain joins TRBV7-3 to TRBJ2-7; D may be TRBD1 or TRBD2 (5 bases each). This CDR3 is 14 amino acids long. Trimming shortened V by 8 bases and J by 2 bases, and 16 bases separated the two germline ends. Germline CDR1 reads SGHTA; CDR2 reads FQGTGA. The CDR3 spells CASSPRQGPYEQYF. The CDR3 nucleotides are TGTGCCAGCTCACCAAGGCAGGGACCCTACGAGCAGTACTTC.

The J gene is TRBJ1-2, the V gene TRBV7-9; D uncertain. In germline, CDR1 is SEHNR, CDR2 FQNEAQ (reference sequence). V lost 5 bases and J 1 base, leaving 11 bases between the germline ends. This CDR3 spans 14 amino acids. This CDR3 is CASSARSLNYGYTF. The CDR3 nucleotides read TGTGCCAGCAGCGCCCGATCTCTTAACTATGGCTACACCTTC.

V and J are TRBV14 and TRBJ1-5; no reliable D call. The length of the CDR3 is 13 residues. Trimming shortened V by 3 bases and J by 8 bases, and 11 bases separated the two germline ends. The germline gives CDR1 SGHDN, CDR2 FVKESK. The CDR3 DNA reads TGTGCCAGCAGCCAGTGGTCGGGAGAGCCCCAGCATTTT. This translates into CASSQWSGEPQHF.

The rearrangement links TRBV20-1 to TRBJ2-1; 13 bases line up with TRBD2. The CDR3 covers 16 residues. V dropped 6 bases and J dropped 1; count of bases not matched to a gene: 6. Per germline, CDR1 DFQATT and CDR2 SNEGSKA (reference sequence). The CDR3 region is CSARTSGRGSYNEQFF. The CDR3 region has the DNA TGCAGTGCCAGGACTAGCGGGAGAGGGTCCTACAATGAGCAGTTCTTC.

In this sample, this clonotype turned up a few times. CDR3 bases: TGTGCCAGCAGCTTACTGGGGGCCCTCCAAGAGACCCAGTACTTC. Amino acid sequence: CASSLLGALQETQYF. J is TRBJ2-5 and V is TRBV7-9, with a tentative D call TRBD1 (6 bases). Trimming left V 2 bases short and J 1 base short, with 11 bases between. CDR1 and CDR2 from the germline V gene are SEHNR and FQNEAQ (reference sequence). CDR3 length equals 15 residues.

This clonotype was counted only a few times. The chain combines TRBV5-1 with TRBJ2-3; TRBD2 aligns across 11 bases. This CDR3 comprises 15 residues. Germline V CDR1 and CDR2: SGHRS, YFSETQ. V lost 4 bases and J lost 5; bases outside the gene matches: 6. Written as DNA, the CDR3 is TGCGCCAGCAGCGGAATAGCGGGGGGGCAAGATACGCAGTATTTT. Translating it yields CASSGIAGGQDTQYF.

V and J are TRBV12-3 or TRBV12-4 and TRBJ2-5, with D perhaps TRBD2 (6 bases). Near its end, the DNA agrees better with TRBJ2-1, so the J call may be wrong. CDR3 length equals 16 residues. The CDR3 nucleotides read TGTGCCAGCAGTTCCCCGCCCGGGAGACCCTTCGATGAGCAGTTCTTC. Amino acids: CASSSPPGRPFDEQFF.